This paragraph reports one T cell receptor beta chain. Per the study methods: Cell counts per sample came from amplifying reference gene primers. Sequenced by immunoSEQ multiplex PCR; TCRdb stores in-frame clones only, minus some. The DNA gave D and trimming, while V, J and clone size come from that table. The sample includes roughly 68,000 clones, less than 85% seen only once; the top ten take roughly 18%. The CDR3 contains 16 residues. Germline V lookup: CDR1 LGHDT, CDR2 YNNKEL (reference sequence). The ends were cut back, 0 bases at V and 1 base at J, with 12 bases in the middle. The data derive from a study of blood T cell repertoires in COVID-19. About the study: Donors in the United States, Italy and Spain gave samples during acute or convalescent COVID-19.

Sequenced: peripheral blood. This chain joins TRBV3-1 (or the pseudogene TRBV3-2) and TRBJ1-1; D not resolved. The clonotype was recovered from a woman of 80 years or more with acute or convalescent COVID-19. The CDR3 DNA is TGTGCCAGCAGCCAAGATCTTACCACCAGGAACACTGAAGCTTTCTTT. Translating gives CASSQDLTTRNTEAFF.